The present entry profiles one T cell receptor beta chain with its context. This record belongs to a study of blood T cell repertoires in COVID-19. In the study's own analysis: Using reference gene primer amplification, nucleated cell counts were estimated. Sequencing was performed with immunoSEQ multiplex PCR; in TCRdb, only in-frame clones are kept and a portion is missing. From that table come the V and J calls and clone size; the DNA was used to work out D and trimming. The sample has under 300,000 clones; 86% are singletons. CDR1 and CDR2 from the germline V gene are SNHLY and FYNNEI. Germline trimming cut 4 bases from V and 1 base from J; bases unmatched to any gene: 3. The CDR3 runs 15 residues.

V usage is TRBV2 and J usage is TRBJ1-2; 10 positions match TRBD1. The sequenced sample consisted of peripheral blood. This receptor was obtained from a man older than 75 with acute or convalescent COVID-19. The CDR3 DNA reads as TGTGCCAGCAGTGGACAGGGGGCAAGTAACTATGGCTACACCTTC. Translation: CASSGQGASNYGYTF.